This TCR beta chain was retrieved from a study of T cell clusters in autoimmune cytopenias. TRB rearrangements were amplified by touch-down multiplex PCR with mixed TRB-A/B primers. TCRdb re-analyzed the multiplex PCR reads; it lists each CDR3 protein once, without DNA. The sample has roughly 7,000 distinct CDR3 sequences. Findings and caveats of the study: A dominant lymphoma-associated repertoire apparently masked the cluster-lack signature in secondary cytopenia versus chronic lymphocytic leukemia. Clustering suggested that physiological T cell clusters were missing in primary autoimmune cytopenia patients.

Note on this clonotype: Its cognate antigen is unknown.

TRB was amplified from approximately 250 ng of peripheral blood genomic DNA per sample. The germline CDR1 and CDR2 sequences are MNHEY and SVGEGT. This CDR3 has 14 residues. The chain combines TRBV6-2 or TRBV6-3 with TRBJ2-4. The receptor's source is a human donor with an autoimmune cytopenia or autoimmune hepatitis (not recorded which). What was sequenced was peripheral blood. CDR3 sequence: CASSYGVAKNIQYF.